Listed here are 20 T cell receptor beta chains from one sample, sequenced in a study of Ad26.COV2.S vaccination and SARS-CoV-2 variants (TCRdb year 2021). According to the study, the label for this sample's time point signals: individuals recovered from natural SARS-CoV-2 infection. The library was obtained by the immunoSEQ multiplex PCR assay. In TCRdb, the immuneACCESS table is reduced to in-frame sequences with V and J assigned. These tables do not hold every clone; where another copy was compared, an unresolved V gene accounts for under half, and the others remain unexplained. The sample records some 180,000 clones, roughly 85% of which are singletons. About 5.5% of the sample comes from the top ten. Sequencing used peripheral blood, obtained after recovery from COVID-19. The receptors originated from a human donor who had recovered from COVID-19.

CDR3 coding DNA: TGTGCCAGTAGTATAGGTTGGGGGATTGGTGGCTACACCTTC. It translates to CASSIGWGIGGYTF. The genes are TRBV19 and TRBJ1-2; D possibly corresponds to TRBD1 (5 bases). The CDR3 totals 14 residues. CDR1 and CDR2 from the germline V gene are LNHDA and SQIVND (reference sequence). V was pared by 1 base and J by 7 bases, with 13 bases between.

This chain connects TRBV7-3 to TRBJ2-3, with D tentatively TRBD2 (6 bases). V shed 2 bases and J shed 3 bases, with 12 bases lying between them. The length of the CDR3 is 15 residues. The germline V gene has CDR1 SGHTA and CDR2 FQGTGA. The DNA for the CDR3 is TGTGCCAGCAGCTTATACGGGAGCCCGACAGATACGCAGTATTTT. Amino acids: CASSLYGSPTDTQYF.

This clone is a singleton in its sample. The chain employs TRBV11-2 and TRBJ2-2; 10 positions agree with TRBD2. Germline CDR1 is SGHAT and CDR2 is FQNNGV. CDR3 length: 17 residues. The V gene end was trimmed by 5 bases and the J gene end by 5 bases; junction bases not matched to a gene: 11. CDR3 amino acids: CASSRGGAGGPTGELFF. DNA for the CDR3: TGTGCCAGCAGCCGGGGAGGAGCGGGGGGGCCGACCGGGGAGCTGTTTTTT.

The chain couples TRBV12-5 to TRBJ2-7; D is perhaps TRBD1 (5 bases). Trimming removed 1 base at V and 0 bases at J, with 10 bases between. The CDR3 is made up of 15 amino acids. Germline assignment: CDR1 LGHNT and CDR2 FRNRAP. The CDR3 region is CASGLAYRSSYEQYF. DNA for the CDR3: TGTGCTAGTGGTTTGGCCTACAGGAGCTCCTACGAGCAGTACTTC. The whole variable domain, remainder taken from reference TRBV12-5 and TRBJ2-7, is DARVTQTPRHKVTEMGQEVTMRCQPILGHNTVFWYRQTMMQGLELLAYFRNRAPLDDSGMPKDRFSAEMPDATLATLKIQPSEPRDSAVYFCASGLAYRSSYEQYFGPGTRLTVT.

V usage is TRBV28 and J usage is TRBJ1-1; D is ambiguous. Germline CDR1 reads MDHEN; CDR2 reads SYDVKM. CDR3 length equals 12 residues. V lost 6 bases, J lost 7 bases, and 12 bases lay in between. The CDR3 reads CASSAQFGEAFF. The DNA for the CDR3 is TGTGCCAGCAGCGCCCAATTTGGTGAAGCTTTCTTT.

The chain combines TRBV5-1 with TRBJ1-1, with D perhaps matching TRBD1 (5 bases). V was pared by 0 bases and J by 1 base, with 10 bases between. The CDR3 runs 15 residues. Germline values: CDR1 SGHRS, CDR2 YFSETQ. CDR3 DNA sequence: TGCGCCAGCAGCTTGGGGGGGATCTCGAACACTGAAGCTTTCTTT. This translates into CASSLGGISNTEAFF.

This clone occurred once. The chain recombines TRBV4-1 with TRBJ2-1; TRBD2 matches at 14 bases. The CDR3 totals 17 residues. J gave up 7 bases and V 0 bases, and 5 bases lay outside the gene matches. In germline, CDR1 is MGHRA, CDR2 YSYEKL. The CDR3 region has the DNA TGCGCCAGCAGCCAAGAAGGGGGACTAGCGGGAGTGAATGAGCAGTTCTTC. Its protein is CASSQEGGLAGVNEQFF.

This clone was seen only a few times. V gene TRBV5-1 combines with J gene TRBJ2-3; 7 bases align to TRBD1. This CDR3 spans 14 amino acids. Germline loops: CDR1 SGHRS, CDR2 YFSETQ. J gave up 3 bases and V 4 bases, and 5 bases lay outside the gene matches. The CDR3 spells CASSLQGLTDTQYF. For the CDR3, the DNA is TGCGCCAGCAGCCTACAGGGGTTGACAGATACGCAGTATTTT.

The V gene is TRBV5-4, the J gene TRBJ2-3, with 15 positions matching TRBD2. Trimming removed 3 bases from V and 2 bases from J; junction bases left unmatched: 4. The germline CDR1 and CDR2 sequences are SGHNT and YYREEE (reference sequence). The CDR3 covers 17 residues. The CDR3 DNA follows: TGTGCCAGCAGCTCGCGGACTAGCGGGGGGGCCACAGATACGCAGTATTTT. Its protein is CASSSRTSGGATDTQYF.

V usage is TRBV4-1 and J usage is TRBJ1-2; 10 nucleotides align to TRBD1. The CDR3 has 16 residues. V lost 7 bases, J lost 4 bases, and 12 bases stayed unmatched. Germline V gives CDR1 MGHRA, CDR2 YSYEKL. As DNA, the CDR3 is TGCGCCAGCACCAATATAGTGACAGGGGGCGTCTATGGCTACACCTTC. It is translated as CASTNIVTGGVYGYTF.

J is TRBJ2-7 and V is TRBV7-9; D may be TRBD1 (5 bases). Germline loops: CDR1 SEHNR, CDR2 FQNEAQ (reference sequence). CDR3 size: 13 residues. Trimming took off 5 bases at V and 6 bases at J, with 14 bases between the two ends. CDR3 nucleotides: TGTGCCAGCAGCCTAGAAGGGGTCAGCGAGCAGTACTTC. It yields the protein CASSLEGVSEQYF.

The CDR3 DNA is TGTGCCAGCACCCTGATGGCGGGCCAATACGAGCAGTACTTC. Translated: CASTLMAGQYEQYF. This chain uses TRBV6-5 with TRBJ2-7, with D perhaps TRBD2 (5 bases). The V gene lost 7 bases and the J gene lost 4 bases, with 17 bases spanning the gap. Looked up from germline, CDR1 is MNHEY and CDR2 is SVGAGI. CDR3 length: 14 residues.

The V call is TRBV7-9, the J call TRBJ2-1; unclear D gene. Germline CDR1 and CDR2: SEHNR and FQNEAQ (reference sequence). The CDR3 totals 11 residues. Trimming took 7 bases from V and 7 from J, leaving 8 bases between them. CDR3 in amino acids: CASTLGNEQFF. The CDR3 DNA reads TGTGCCAGCACCCTAGGGAATGAGCAGTTCTTC.

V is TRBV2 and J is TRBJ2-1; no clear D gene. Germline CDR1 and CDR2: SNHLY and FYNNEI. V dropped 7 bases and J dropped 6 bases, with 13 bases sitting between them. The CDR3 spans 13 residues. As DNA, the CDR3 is TGTGCCAGCAACCCGTCCCTAGGCAATGAGCAGTTCTTC. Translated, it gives CASNPSLGNEQFF.

This CDR3 is CASSQDVANTEAFF. DNA for the CDR3: TGTGCCAGCAGCCAAGACGTCGCGAACACTGAAGCTTTCTTT. This chain connects TRBV3-1 (or the pseudogene TRBV3-2) to TRBJ1-1; D is ambiguous. This CDR3 spans 14 amino acids. Per germline, CDR1 LGHDT and CDR2 YNNKEL (reference sequence). The V end was cut by 0 bases, the J end by 1 base, with 6 bases between.

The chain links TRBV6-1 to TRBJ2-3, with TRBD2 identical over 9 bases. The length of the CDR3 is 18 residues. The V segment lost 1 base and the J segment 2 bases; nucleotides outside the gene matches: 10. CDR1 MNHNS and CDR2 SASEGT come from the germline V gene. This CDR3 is CASSEGRNSGGITDTQYF. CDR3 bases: TGTGCCAGCAGTGAAGGGAGAAATAGCGGGGGCATCACAGATACGCAGTATTTT.

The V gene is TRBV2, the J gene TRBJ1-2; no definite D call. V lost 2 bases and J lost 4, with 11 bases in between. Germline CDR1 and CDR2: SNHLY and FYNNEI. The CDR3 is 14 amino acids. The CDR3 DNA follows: TGTGCCAGCAGTGAATATATAGGTGCCTATGGCTACACCTTC. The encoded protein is CASSEYIGAYGYTF.

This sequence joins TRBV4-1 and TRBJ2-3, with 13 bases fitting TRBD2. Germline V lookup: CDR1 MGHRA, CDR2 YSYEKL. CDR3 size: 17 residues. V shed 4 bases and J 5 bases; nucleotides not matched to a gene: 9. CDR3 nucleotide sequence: TGCGCCAGCAGCCTCACTCAGACTAGCGGGGGGATAGATACGCAGTATTTT. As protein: CASSLTQTSGGIDTQYF.

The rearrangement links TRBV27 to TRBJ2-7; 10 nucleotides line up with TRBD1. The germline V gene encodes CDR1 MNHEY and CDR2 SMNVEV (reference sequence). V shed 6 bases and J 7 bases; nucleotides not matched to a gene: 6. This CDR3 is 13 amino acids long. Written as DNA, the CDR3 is TGTGCCAGCAGGAGGGGACAGGGGTATGAGCAGTACTTC. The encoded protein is CASRRGQGYEQYF.

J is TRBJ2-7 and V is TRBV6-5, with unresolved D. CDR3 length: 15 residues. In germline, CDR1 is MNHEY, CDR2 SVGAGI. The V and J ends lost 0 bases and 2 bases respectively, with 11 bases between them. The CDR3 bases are TGTGCCAGCAGTTACTCGAAGGCAACCGCCTACGAGCAGTACTTC. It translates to CASSYSKATAYEQYF.